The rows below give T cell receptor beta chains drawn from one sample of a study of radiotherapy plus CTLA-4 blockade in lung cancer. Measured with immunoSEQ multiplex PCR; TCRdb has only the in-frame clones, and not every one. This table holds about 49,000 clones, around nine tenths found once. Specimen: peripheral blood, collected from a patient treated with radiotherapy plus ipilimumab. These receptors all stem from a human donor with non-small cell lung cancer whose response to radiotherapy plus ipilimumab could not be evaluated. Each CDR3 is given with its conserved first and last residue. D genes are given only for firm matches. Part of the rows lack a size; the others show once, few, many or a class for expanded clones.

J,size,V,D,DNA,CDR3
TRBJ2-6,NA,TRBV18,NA,TGTGCCAGCTCACCCCCAGGAGGGGCCAACGTCCTGACTTTC,CASSPPGGANVLTF
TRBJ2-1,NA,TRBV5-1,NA,TGCGCCAGCAGTTCCGGGACAAACTACAATGAGCAGTTCTTC,CASSSGTNYNEQFF
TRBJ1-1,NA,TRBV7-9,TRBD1,TGTGCCAGCAGCCCGACGGGACAGGGGGACACTGAAGCTTTCTTT,CASSPTGQGDTEAFF
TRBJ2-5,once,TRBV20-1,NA,TGCAGTGCTAGAGCTGGCAGGGGAGAATACTTC,CSARAGRGEYF
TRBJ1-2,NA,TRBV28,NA,TGTGCCTCCTTGGGGGGTCGAGCAGGCTATGGCTACACCTTC,CASLGGRAGYGYTF
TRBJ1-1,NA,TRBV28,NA,TGTGCCAGCTCTTTCCCACCGGGGAACACTGAAGCTTTCTTT,CASSFPPGNTEAFF
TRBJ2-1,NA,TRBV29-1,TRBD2,TGCAGCGTTGAAGGGGGACTAGGAGGTGGTGAGCAGTTCTTC,CSVEGGLGGGEQFF
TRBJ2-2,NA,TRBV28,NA,TGTGCCAGCAGTTTACTTACCGGGGAGCTGTTTTTT,CASSLLTGELFF
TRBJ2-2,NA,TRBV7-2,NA,TGTGCCAGCAGCTTTCCCGGAGTTACCGGGGAGCTGTTTTTT,CASSFPGVTGELFF
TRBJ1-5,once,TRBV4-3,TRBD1,TGCGCCAGCAGCCCCGGGACAGGGTTTTCGCCCCAGCATTTT,CASSPGTGFSPQHF
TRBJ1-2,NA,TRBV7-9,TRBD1,TGTGCCAGCAGACAGCAGGGGGCTAACTATGGCTACACCTTC,CASRQQGANYGYTF
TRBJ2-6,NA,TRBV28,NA,TGTGCCAGCAGTTTCCAGGGCTCTGGGGCCAACGTCCTGACTTTC,CASSFQGSGANVLTF
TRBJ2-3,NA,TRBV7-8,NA,TGTGCCAGCAGCTTCGGTCTACTCACAGATACGCAGTATTTT,CASSFGLLTDTQYF
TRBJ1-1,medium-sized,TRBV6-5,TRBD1,TGTGCCAGCAGTGTAGGACAGGGTAACACTGAAGCTTTCTTT,CASSVGQGNTEAFF
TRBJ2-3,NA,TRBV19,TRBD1,TGTGCCAGTAGTAGGGACAGCCGGGATACGCAGTATTTT,CASSRDSRDTQYF
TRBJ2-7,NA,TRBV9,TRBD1,TGTGCCAGCAGCCCGGGACAGGGATGGTCCGAGCAGTACTTC,CASSPGQGWSEQYF
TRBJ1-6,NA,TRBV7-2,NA,TGTGCCAGCAGCTTAGGGGCAGGGTTGGAATCACCCCTCCACTTT,CASSLGAGLESPLHF
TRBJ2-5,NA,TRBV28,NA,TGTGCCAGCAGTTTAAGGGAGTCCCAGTACTTC,CASSLRESQYF
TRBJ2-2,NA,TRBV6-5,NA,TGTGCCAGCAAACAGCTCACCGGGGAGCTGTTTTTT,CASKQLTGELFF
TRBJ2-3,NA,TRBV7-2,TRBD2,TGTGCCAGCAGCTTCGACGGCGGGGGGACCACAGATACGCAGTATTTT,CASSFDGGGTTDTQYF
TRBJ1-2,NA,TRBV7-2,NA,TGTGCCAGCAGCTTAACCCGTTCCAGGGCAAGTGGCGGCTACACCTTC,CASSLTRSRASGGYTF
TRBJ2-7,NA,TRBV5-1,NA,TGCGCCAGCAGCCTCCAAGGACAAGGCTACGAGCAGTACTTC,CASSLQGQGYEQYF
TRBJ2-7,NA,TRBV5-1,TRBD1,TGCGCCAGCAGCTTGGTGGTGACAGGGGCAGGCGAGCAGTACTTC,CASSLVVTGAGEQYF
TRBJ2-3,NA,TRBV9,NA,TGTGCCAGCAGCGTTACGTCACACAGCATAGATACGCAGTATTTT,CASSVTSHSIDTQYF
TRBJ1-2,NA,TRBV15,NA,TGTGCCACCAGCACCGGGACTCACTATGGCTACACCTTC,CATSTGTHYGYTF
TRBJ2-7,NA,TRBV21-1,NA,TGTGCCAGCAGCAAAGTAACTCTGGGACAGGGGGGACCCCAACCCAGCTCCTACGAGCAGTACTTC,CASSKVTLGQGGPQPSSYEQYF
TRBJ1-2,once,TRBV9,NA,TGTGCCAGCAGCCCCCACTCCGGGGCTAACTATGGCTACACCTTC,CASSPHSGANYGYTF
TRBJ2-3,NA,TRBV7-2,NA,TGTGCCAGCAGCTTAAGCGGAGATACGCAGTATTTT,CASSLSGDTQYF
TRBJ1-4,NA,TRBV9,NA,TGTGCCAGCAGCGTAGGAACAGGACTAAATGAAAAACTGTTTTTT,CASSVGTGLNEKLFF
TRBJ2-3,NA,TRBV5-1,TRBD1,TGCGCCAGCAGCTTGCCCTCCGACAGGGCTGATACGCAGTATTTT,CASSLPSDRADTQYF
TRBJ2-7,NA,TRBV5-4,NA,TGTGCCAGCAGCACAAGCGGGTCGGGATACGAGCAGTACTTC,CASSTSGSGYEQYF
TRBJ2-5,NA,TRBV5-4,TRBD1,TGTGCCAGCAGCTTGTCGGGACAGGGGTGGGAGACCCAGTACTTC,CASSLSGQGWETQYF
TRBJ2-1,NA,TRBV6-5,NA,TGTGCCAGCAGTTACGAGCGGATCCACAATGAGCAGTTCTTC,CASSYERIHNEQFF
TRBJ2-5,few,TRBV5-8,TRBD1,TGTGCCAGCAGTCCTAGGACAGGGAACCAAGAGACCCAGTACTTC,CASSPRTGNQETQYF
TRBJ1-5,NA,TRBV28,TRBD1,TGTGCCAGCAGTCCCCCAGGGGGCGGCTATCAGCCCCAGCATTTT,CASSPPGGGYQPQHF
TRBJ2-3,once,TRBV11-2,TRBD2,TGTGCCAGCAGCCCGGGACTAGCGGGACGCACAGATACGCAGTATTTT,CASSPGLAGRTDTQYF
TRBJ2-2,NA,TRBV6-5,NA,TGTGCCAGCAGTCCCGATACAGGGTTCAGGGAGCTGTTTTTT,CASSPDTGFRELFF
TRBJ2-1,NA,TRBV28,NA,TGTGCCAGCAGCTGGGGGCTCTACAATGAGCAGTTCTTC,CASSWGLYNEQFF
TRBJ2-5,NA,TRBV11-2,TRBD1,TGTGCCAGCAGCTTTGGGACAGGGCACCAAGAGACCCAGTACTTC,CASSFGTGHQETQYF
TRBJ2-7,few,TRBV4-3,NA,TGCGCCAGCAGCCAAGATGTTCTCCGTCCCTACGAGCAGTACTTC,CASSQDVLRPYEQYF
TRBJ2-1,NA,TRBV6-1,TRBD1,TGTGCCAGCAGCTTAACAGGGGCCTACAATGAGCAGTTCTTC,CASSLTGAYNEQFF
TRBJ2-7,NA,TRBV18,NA,TGTGCCAGCTCACCAACCGGGATCCAGAACTACGAGCAGTACTTC,CASSPTGIQNYEQYF
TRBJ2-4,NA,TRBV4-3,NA,TGCGCCAGCAGCCAGGGGGCAGGGATAAGAAACATTCAGTACTTC,CASSQGAGIRNIQYF
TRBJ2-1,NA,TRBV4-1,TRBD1,TGCGCCAGCAGCCAAGATTTAGGGACAGGGGACAATGAGCAGTTCTTC,CASSQDLGTGDNEQFF
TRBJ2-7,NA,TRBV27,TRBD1,TGTGCCAGCAGCCGGGACAGGGGTGGCAGCGAGCAGTACTTC,CASSRDRGGSEQYF
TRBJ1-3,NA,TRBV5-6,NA,TGTGCCAGCAGCCATGACACCGACCTCTCTGGAAACACCATATATTTT,CASSHDTDLSGNTIYF
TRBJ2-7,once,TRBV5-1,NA,TGCGCCAGCAGCTCCCGTACCGGGACAAACGAGCAGTACTTC,CASSSRTGTNEQYF
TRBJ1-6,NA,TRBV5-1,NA,TGCGCCAGCAGCTTGAAGGGGGGGGAACCCAATTCACCCCTCCACTTT,CASSLKGGEPNSPLHF
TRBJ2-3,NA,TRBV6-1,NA,TGTGCCAGCAGTGAAGTAAGCGAAAGAACAGATACGCAGTATTTT,CASSEVSERTDTQYF
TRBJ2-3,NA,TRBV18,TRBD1,TGTGCCAGCTCACAGATGGGACAGGGGACAGGGACAGATACGCAGTATTTT,CASSQMGQGTGTDTQYF
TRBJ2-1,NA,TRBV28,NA,TGTGCCAGCAGTTTTGGGACTGGCTCCTACAATGAGCAGTTCTTC,CASSFGTGSYNEQFF